This T cell receptor beta chain is drawn from a study of Ad26.COV2.S vaccination and SARS-CoV-2 variants. Only in-frame clones appear in the TCRdb table, and some are missing; sequencing was by immunoSEQ multiplex PCR. Found here are a few hundred thousand clones, approximately 87% of them singletons; the top ten hold 3.5% to 4%. Treatment noted: 19 received Ad26.COV2.S at low or high dose, single or two shots; about 5 received placebo; per-sample allocation not given. Sample collection was performed on day 63 after the first vaccine or placebo injection. What was given as vaccine was an Ad26 vector encoding Wuhan-strain SARS-CoV-2 spike. This CDR3 spans 18 amino acids. With V trimmed by 4 bases and J by 3 bases, 17 bases remained unmatched.

This chain links TRBV23-1 with TRBJ1-1; 7 bases are a match to TRBD1. TRBV23-1 is given ORF status, its function remaining uncertain. The material sequenced was peripheral blood, taken in a trial of Ad26.COV2.S vaccine versus placebo. The source of this sequence is a person aged 18-65 years who received the Ad26.COV2.S COVID-19 vaccine or a placebo. CDR3: CASSPDREKGRGDTEAFF. In DNA form, the CDR3 reads TGCGCCAGCAGTCCTGACAGGGAAAAGGGGCGCGGGGACACTGAAGCTTTCTTT.